This T cell receptor beta chain came from a study of cytomegalovirus exposure and HLA in healthy donors. With 3 bases removed from V and 3 bases from J, the gap between germline ends came to 3 bases. There are 11 residues in the CDR3. Germline values: CDR1 MNHEY, CDR2 SVGAGI. PCR amplification relied on 60 Vbeta primers (plus 13 Jbeta primers). TCRdb's table, derived via immunoSEQ multiplex PCR, lists solely in-frame clones and lacks some. The sample contains 110,000 to 150,000 clones, 75% to 90% of which appear only once. The source material was PBMCs. This rearrangement joins TRBV6-5 to TRBJ2-7; no reliable D call. This sequence originates from a female donor in good health and CMV-seronegative. CDR3 DNA sequence: TGTGCCAGCAGTTATAACTACGAGCAGTACTTC. Protein product: CASSYNYEQYF.